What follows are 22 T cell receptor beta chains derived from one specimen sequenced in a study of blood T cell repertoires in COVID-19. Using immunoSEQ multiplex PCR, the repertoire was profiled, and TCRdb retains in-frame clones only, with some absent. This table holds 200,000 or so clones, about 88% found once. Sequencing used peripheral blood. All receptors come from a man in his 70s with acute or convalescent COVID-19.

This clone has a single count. CDR3 sequence: CASSVDSVSYTF. CDR3 DNA: TGCGCCAGCAGCGTCGACAGTGTGAGCTACACCTTC. V and J are TRBV5-1 and TRBJ1-2; the D gene is possibly TRBD1 (5 bases). This CDR3 spans 12 amino acids. From germline, CDR1 is SGHRS and CDR2 YFSETQ. Between the trimmed V and J ends, which lost 4 bases and 9 bases, there was a span of 13 bases.

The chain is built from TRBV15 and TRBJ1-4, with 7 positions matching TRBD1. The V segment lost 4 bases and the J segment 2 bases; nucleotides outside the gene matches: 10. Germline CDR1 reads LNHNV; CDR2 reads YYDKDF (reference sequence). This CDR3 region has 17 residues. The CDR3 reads CATSMGKSGGTNEKLFF. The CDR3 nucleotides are TGTGCCACCAGCATGGGGAAATCAGGGGGGACTAATGAAAAACTGTTTTTT.

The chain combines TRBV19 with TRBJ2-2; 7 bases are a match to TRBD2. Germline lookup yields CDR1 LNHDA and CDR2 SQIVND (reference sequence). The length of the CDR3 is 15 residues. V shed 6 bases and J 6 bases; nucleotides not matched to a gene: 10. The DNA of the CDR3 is TGTGCCAGTAGGAAGCCGGGACTAAACGCCGGGGAGCTGTTTTTT. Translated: CASRKPGLNAGELFF.

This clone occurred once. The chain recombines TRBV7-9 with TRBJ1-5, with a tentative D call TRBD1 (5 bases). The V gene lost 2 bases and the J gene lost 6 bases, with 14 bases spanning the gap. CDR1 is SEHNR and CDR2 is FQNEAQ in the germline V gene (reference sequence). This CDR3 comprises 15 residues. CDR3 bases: TGTGCCAGCAGCTTATCAGGGATTAGCGGTCAGCCCCAGCATTTT. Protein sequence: CASSLSGISGQPQHF.

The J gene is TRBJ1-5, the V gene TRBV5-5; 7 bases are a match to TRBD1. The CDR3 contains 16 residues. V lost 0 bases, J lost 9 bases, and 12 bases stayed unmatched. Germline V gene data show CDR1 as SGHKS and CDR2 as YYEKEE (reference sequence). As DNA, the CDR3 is TGTGCCAGCAGCTTGGTTGGAGGGGGCGCATCAAGGCCCCAGCATTTT. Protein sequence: CASSLVGGGASRPQHF.

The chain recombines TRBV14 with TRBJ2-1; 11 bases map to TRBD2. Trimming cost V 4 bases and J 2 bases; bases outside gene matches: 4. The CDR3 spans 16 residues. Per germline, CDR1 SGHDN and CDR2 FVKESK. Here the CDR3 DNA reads TGTGCCAGCAGCCCCTCGGGACTAGCGGCCTACAATGAGCAGTTCTTC. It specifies CASSPSGLAAYNEQFF.

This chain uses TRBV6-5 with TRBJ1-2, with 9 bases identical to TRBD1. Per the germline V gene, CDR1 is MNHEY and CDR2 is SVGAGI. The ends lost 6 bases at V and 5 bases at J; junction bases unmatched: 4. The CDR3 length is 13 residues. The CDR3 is CASRPGTGYGYTF. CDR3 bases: TGTGCCAGCAGACCCGGGACAGGGTATGGCTACACCTTC.

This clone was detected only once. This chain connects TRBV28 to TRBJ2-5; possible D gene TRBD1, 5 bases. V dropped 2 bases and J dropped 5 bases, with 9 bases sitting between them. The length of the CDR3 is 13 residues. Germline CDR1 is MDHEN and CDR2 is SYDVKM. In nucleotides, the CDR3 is TGTGCCAGCAGTTTACGGACACACGAGACCCAGTACTTC. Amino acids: CASSLRTHETQYF. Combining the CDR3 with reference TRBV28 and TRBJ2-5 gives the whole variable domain DVKVTQSSRYLVKRTGEKVFLECVQDMDHENMFWYRQDPGLGLRLIYFSYDVKMKEKGDIPEGYSVSREKKERFSLILESASTNQTSMYLCASSLRTHETQYFGPGTRLLVL.

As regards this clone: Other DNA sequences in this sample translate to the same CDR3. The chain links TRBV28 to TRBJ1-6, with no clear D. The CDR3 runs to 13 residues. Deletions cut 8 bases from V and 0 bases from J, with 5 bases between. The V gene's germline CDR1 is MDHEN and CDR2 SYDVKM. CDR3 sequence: CASLSSYNSPLHF. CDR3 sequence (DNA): TGTGCCAGCCTTAGCTCCTATAATTCACCCCTCCACTTT.

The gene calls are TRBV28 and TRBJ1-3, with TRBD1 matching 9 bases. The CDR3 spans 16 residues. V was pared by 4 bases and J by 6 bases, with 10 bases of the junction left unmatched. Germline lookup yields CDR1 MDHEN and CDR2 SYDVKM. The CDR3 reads CASSSPPGQGVNTIYF. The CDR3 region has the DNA TGTGCCAGCAGTTCCCCCCCGGGACAGGGAGTAAACACCATATATTTT.

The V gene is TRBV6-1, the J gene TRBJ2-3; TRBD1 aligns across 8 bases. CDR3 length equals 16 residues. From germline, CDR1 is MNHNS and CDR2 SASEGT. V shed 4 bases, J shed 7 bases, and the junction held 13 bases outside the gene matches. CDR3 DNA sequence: TGTGCCAGCAGTGTGGTACCGGGACAGGCCTTGCATACGCAGTATTTT. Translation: CASSVVPGQALHTQYF.

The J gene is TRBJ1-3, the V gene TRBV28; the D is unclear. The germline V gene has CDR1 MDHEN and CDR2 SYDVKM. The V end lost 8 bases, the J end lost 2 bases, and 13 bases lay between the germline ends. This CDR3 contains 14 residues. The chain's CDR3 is CASRQPGPGNTIYF. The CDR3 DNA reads TGTGCCAGCCGCCAGCCAGGTCCTGGAAACACCATATATTTT.

In DNA form, the CDR3 reads TGCGCCAGCAGCCAAGATCCCACAGGGGGGCTAGCGGGAGCTGGGGCCAACGTCCTGACTTTC. This encodes CASSQDPTGGLAGAGANVLTF. The gene calls are TRBV4-3 and TRBJ2-6; 10 bases match TRBD2. The CDR3 extends over 21 amino acids. Trimming at V came to 0 bases and at J to 2 bases, leaving 13 bases not matched to a gene. Germline V gene lookup returns CDR1 LGHNA and CDR2 YSLEER.

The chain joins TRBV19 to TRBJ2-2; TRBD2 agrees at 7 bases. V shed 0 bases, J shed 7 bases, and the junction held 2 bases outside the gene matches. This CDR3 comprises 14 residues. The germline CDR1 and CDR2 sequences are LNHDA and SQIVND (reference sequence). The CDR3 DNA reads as TGTGCCAGTAGTATAGAGGGGGGGAACGGGGAGCTGTTTTTT. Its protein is CASSIEGGNGELFF.

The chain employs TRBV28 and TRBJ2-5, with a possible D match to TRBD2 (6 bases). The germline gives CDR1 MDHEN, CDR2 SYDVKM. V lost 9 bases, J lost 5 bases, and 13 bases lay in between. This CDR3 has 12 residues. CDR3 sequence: CASRIRGETQYF. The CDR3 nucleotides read TGTGCCAGTCGGATCCGGGGGGAGACCCAGTACTTC.

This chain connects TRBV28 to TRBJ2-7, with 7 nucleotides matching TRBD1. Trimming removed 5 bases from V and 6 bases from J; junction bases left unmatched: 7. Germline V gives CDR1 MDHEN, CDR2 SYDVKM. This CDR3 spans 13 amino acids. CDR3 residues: CASSRPNRGEQYF. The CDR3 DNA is TGTGCCAGCAGTCGCCCCAACAGGGGCGAGCAGTACTTC. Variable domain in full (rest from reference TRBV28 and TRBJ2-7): DVKVTQSSRYLVKRTGEKVFLECVQDMDHENMFWYRQDPGLGLRLIYFSYDVKMKEKGDIPEGYSVSREKKERFSLILESASTNQTSMYLCASSRPNRGEQYFGPGTRLTVT.

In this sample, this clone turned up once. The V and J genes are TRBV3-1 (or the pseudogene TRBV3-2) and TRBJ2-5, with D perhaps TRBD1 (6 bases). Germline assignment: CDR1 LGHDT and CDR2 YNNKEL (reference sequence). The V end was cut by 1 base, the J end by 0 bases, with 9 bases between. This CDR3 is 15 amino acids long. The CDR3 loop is CASSQVDRYQETQYF. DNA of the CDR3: TGTGCCAGCAGCCAAGTAGACAGGTACCAAGAGACCCAGTACTTC.

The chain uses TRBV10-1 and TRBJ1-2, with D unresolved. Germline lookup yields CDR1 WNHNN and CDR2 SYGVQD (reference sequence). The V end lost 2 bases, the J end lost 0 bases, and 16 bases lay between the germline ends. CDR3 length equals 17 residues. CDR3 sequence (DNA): TGCGCCAGCAGTGAGATAGTGAGTACCCGAGCTAACTATGGCTACACCTTC. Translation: CASSEIVSTRANYGYTF.

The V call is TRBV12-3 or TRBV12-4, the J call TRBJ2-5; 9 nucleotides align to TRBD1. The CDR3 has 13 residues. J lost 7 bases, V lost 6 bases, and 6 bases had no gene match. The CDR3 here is CASSSGQGTTQYF. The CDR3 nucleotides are TGTGCCAGCAGCTCGGGACAGGGTACGACCCAGTACTTC.

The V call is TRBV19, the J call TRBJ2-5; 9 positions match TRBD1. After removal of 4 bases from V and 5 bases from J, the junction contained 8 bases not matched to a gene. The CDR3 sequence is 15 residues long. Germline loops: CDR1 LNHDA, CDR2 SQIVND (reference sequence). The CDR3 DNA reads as TGTGCCAGTAGTACGGGACAGGGTTTTCGGGAGACCCAGTACTTC. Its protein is CASSTGQGFRETQYF.

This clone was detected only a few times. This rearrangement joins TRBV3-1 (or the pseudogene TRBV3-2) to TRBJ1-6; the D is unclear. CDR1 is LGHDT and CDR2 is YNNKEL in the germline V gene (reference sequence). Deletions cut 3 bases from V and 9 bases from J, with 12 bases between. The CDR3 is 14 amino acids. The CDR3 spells CASSQTRETSPLHF. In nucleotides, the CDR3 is TGTGCCAGCAGCCAGACAAGGGAGACTTCACCCCTCCACTTT.

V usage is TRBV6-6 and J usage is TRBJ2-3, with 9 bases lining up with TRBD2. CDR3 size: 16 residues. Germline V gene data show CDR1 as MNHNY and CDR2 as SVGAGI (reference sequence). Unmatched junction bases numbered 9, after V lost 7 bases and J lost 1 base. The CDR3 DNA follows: TGTGCCAGCAATGGTCAAGCGGGGGGCCGCACAGATACGCAGTATTTT. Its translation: CASNGQAGGRTDTQYF.